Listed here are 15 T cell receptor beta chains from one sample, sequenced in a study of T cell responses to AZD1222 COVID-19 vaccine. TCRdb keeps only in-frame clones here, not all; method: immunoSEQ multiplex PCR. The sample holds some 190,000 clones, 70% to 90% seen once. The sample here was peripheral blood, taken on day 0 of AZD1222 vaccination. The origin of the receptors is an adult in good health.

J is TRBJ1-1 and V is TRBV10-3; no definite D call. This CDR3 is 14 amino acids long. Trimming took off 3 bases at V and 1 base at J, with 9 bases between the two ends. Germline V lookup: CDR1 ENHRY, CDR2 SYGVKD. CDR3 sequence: CAISEGRQNTEAFF. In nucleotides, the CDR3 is TGTGCCATCAGTGAAGGGCGACAGAACACTGAAGCTTTCTTT.

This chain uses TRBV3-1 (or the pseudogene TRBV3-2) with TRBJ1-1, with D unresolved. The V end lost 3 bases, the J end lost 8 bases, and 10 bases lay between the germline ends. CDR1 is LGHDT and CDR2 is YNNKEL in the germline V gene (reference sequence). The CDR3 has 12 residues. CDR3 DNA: TGTGCCAGCAGCCAGAGACACCGGGAAGCTTTCTTT. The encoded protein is CASSQRHREAFF.

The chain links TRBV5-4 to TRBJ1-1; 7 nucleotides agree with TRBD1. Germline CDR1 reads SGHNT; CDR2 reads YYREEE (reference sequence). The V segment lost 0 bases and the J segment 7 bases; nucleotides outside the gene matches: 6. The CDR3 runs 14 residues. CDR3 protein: CASSLVGGGSEAFF. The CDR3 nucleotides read TGTGCCAGCAGCTTGGTAGGGGGCGGCAGTGAAGCTTTCTTT.

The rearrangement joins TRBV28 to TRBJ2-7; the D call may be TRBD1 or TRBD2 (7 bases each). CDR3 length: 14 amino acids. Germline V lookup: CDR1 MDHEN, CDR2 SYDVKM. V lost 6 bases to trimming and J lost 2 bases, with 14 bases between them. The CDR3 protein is CASRLQGGTYEQYF. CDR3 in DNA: TGTGCCAGCAGATTGCAGGGGGGGACCTACGAGCAGTACTTC.

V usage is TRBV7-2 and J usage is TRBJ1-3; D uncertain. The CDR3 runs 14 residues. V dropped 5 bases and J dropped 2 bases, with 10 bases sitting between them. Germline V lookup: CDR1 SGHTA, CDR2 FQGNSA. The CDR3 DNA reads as TGTGCCAGCAGCCCAGGCGGGACTGGAAACACCATATATTTT. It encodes CASSPGGTGNTIYF.

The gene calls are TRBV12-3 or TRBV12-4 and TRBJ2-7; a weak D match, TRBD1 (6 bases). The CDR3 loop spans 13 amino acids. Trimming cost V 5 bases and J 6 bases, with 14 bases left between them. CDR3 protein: CASSPDIQGEQYF. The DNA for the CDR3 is TGTGCCAGCAGTCCGGACATACAGGGCGAGCAGTACTTC.

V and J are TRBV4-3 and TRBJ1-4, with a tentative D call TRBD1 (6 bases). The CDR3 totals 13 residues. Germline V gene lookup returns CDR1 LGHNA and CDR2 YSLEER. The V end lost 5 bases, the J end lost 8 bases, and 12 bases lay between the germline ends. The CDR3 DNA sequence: TGCGCCAGCAGCACAGGGACGGGGGAAAAACTGTTTTTT. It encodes CASSTGTGEKLFF.

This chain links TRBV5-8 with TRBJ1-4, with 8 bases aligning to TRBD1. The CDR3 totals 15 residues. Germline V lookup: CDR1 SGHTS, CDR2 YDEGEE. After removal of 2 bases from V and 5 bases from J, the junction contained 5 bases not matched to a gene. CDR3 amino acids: CASSLRRQGNEKLFF. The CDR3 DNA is TGTGCCAGCAGCTTAAGAAGACAGGGGAATGAAAAACTGTTTTTT.

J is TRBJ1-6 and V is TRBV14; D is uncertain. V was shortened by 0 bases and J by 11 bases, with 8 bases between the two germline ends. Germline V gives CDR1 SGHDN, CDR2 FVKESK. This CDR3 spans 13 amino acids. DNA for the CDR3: TGTGCCAGCAGCCAAGAGTTGTACACACCCCTCCACTTT. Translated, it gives CASSQELYTPLHF.

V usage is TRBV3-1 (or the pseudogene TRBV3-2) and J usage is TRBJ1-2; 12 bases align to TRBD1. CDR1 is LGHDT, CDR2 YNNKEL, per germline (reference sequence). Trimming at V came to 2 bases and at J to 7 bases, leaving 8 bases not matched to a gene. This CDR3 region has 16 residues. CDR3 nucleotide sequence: TGTGCCAGCAGCCAAATGGCCGGGACAGGGGGCGTTGGCTACACCTTC. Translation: CASSQMAGTGGVGYTF.

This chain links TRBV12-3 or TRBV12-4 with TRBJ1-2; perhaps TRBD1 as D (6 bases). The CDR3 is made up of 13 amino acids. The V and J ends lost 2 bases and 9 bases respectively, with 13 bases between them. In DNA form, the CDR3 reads TGTGCCAGCAGTTTAACAGGGCCGTCGCGCTACACCTTC. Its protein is CASSLTGPSRYTF.

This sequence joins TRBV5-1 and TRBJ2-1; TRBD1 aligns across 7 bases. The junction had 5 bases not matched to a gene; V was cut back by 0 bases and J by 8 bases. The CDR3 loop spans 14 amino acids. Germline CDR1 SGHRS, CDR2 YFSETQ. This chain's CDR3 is CASSLEQGRDEQFF. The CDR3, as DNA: TGCGCCAGCAGCTTGGAACAGGGGCGGGATGAGCAGTTCTTC.

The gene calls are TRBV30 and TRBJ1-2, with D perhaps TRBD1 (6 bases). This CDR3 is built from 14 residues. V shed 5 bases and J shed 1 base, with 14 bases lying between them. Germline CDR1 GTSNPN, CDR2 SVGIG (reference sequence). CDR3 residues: CAWLAAGDNYGYTF. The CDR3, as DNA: TGTGCCTGGCTAGCGGCAGGGGATAACTATGGCTACACCTTC.

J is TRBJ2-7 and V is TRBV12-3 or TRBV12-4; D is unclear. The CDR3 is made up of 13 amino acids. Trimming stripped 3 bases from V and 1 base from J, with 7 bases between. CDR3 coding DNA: TGTGCCAGCAGTTTTTCGGCGTCCTACGAGCAGTACTTC. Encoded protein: CASSFSASYEQYF.

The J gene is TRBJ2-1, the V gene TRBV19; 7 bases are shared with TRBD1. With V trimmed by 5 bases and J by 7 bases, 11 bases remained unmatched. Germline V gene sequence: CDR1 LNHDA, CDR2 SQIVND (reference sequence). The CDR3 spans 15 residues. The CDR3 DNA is TGTGCCAGTAGTCCCAACAACAGGGGAGATAATGAGCAGTTCTTC. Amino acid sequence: CASSPNNRGDNEQFF.